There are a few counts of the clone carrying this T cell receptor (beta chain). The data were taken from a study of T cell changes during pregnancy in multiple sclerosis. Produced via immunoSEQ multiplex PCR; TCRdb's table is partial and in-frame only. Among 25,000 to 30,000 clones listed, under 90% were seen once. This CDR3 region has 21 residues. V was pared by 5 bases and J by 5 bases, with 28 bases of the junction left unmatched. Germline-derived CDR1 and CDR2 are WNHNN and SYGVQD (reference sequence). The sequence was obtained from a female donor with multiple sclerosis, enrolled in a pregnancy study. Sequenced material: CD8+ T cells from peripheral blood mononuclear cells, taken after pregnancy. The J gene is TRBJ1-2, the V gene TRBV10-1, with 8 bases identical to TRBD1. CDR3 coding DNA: TGCGCCAGCAGTCGACTTACAGGGGGGAAACCCAGCACTAACTATGGTTATGGCTACACCTTC. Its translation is CASSRLTGGKPSTNYGYGYTF.